Each of the 27 T cell receptor beta chains below was sequenced from the same sample in a study of vaccination and CD4 T cells after COVID-19 (dated 2022 in TCRdb). Their antigens remain unidentified. Interpreted using the paper, the treatment or condition label stands for: roughly ten-day PBMC culture with coronavirus spike peptide pools or control peptides (ViraFEST assay). Libraries came from PCR. The sequencing machine was an Illumina iSeq 100. TCR sequencing of DNA from cultured CD4+ T cells used the Oncomine TCR Beta short-read assay at the Johns Hopkins FTIC core. In-frame beta chains were kept once TCRdb had trimmed the public reads at Q25 with fastp and called clones with MiXCR. All rows with the same CDR3 protein become a single entry with the most common DNA and genes. The sample includes roughly 11,000 distinct CDR3 sequences, with 50% observed a single time. The ten largest account for roughly a third of the sample.

The material sequenced was CD4+ T cells from blood, cultured in vitro. These receptors were taken from a human donor who had recovered from COVID-19.

The chain couples TRBV11-1 to TRBJ1-5; D unclear. V was shortened by 3 bases and J by 6 bases, with 9 bases between the two germline ends. The CDR3 loop spans 13 amino acids. Germline V gives CDR1 SGHAT, CDR2 FQDESV (reference sequence). The CDR3 spells CASSLVLGQPQHF. CDR3 in DNA: TGTGCCAGCAGCTTGGTTCTGGGTCAGCCCCAGCATTTT. The full variable domain, rest sourced from reference TRBV11-1 and TRBJ1-5, is EAEVAQSPRYKITEKSQAVAFWCDPISGHATLYWYRQILGQGPELLVQFQDESVVDDSQLPKDRFSAERLKGVDSTLKIQPAELGDSAMYLCASSLVLGQPQHFGDGTRLSIL.

The gene calls are TRBV2 and TRBJ1-2; a weak D match, TRBD1 (6 bases). CDR1 and CDR2 from the germline V gene are SNHLY and FYNNEI. The CDR3 contains 13 residues. V lost 2 bases and J 2 bases, leaving 6 bases between the germline ends. CDR3 sequence reads: CASSEQGNYGYTF. DNA of the CDR3: TGTGCCAGCAGTGAACAGGGGAACTATGGCTACACCTTC.

The sample holds a few counts of this clonotype. CDR3 in amino acids: CASSSLRRRGSYEQYF. The CDR3 nucleotides are TGTGCCAGCAGTTCCCTCAGGCGCAGGGGCTCCTACGAGCAGTACTTC. The chain combines TRBV6-5 with TRBJ2-7; the D gene is possibly TRBD1 (6 bases). The germline V gene has CDR1 MNHEY and CDR2 SVGAGI. V lost 4 bases and J lost 0, with 16 bases in between. The CDR3 has 16 amino acids.

This sequence joins TRBV19 and TRBJ1-2; the D is unclear. V lost 1 base, J lost 4 bases, and 7 bases lay in between. This CDR3 has 13 amino acids. Germline values: CDR1 LNHDA, CDR2 SQIVND (reference sequence). The chain's CDR3 is CASSIGGSYGYTF. CDR3 bases: TGTGCCAGTAGTATAGGAGGGTCCTATGGCTACACCTTC.

The V call is TRBV5-5, the J call TRBJ1-5; D is perhaps TRBD1 (5 bases). CDR3 length: 13 amino acids. Trimming cost V 4 bases and J 4 bases, with 9 bases left between them. The germline gives CDR1 SGHKS, CDR2 YYEKEE (reference sequence). CDR3 nucleotide sequence: TGTGCCAGCAGCAAAGACAGTAATCAGCCCCAGCATTTT. This sequence encodes CASSKDSNQPQHF.

V usage is TRBV10-3 and J usage is TRBJ2-5; perhaps TRBD1 as D (6 bases). The CDR3 loop spans 13 amino acids. Trimming left V 4 bases short and J 5 bases short, with 11 bases between. CDR1 is ENHRY and CDR2 is SYGVKD in the germline V gene. The CDR3 region has the DNA TGTGCCATCAGTGCAGGGGTGGCGGAGACCCAGTACTTC. This codes for CAISAGVAETQYF.

The chain links TRBV3-1 to TRBJ1-6; 7 bases fit TRBD1. The CDR3 sequence is 15 residues long. CDR1 is LGHDT, CDR2 YNNKEL, per germline (reference sequence). Unmatched junction bases numbered 7, after V lost 6 bases and J lost 5 bases. CDR3 sequence: CASRYRGQDNSPLHF. The CDR3, as DNA: TGTGCCAGCAGGTACAGGGGTCAGGATAATTCACCCCTCCACTTT.

This chain joins TRBV19 and TRBJ2-3; TRBD2 aligns across 7 bases. J lost 4 bases, V lost 6 bases, and 7 bases had no gene match. The CDR3 sequence is 14 residues long. In germline, CDR1 is LNHDA, CDR2 SQIVND (reference sequence). This CDR3 is CASRSGGRPDTQYF. DNA of the CDR3: TGTGCCAGTAGGTCGGGGGGTAGACCAGATACGCAGTATTTT. Full variable domain (remainder filled in from reference TRBV19 and TRBJ2-3): DGGITQSPKYLFRKEGQNVTLSCEQNLNHDAMYWYRQDPGQGLRLIYYSQIVNDFQKGDIAEGYSVSREKKESFPLTVTSAQKNPTAFYLCASRSGGRPDTQYFGPGTRLTVL.

The V and J genes are TRBV12-3 or TRBV12-4 and TRBJ2-1, with TRBD2 identical over 12 bases. Germline trimming cut 4 bases from V and 4 bases from J; bases unmatched to any gene: 5. The CDR3 totals 16 residues. The CDR3 here is CASSSQTSGGYNEQFF. DNA of the CDR3: TGTGCCAGCAGTTCCCAAACTAGCGGGGGGTACAATGAGCAGTTCTTC.

This rearrangement joins TRBV4-3 to TRBJ2-7, with D unresolved. Germline CDR1 is LGHNA and CDR2 is YSLEER. The CDR3 has 15 residues. The V gene lost 0 bases and the J gene lost 2 bases, with 11 bases spanning the gap. CDR3 nucleotide sequence: TGCGCCAGCAGCCAAGATCTGGGCCAAACCTACGAGCAGTACTTC. Translated, it gives CASSQDLGQTYEQYF.

V usage is TRBV10-1 and J usage is TRBJ2-7; a weak D match, TRBD1 (5 bases). Trimming took off 3 bases at V and 7 bases at J, with 16 bases between the two ends. In germline, CDR1 is WNHNN, CDR2 SYGVQD (reference sequence). CDR3 length equals 14 residues. The CDR3 DNA is TGCGCCAGCAGTGATGGGGCAGTGGGAAGGGAGCAGTACTTC. This encodes CASSDGAVGREQYF.

The chain couples TRBV19 to TRBJ1-1; D not certain. Trimming stripped 4 bases from V and 8 bases from J, with 14 bases between. CDR3 size: 13 residues. Germline values: CDR1 LNHDA, CDR2 SQIVND (reference sequence). CDR3 region: CASSTPGASEAFF. In nucleotides, the CDR3 is TGTGCCAGTAGTACCCCGGGAGCATCGGAAGCTTTCTTT.

The CDR3: CATSDPQGDTQYF. In DNA, the CDR3 is TGTGCCACCAGTGACCCACAGGGAGATACGCAGTATTTT. The chain employs TRBV24-1 and TRBJ2-3, with TRBD1 as a possible D gene (6 bases). The germline V and J ends were trimmed by 4 bases and 5 bases, with 9 bases remaining between them. The CDR3 is 13 amino acids. Germline V gives CDR1 KGHDR, CDR2 SFDVKD.

This clonotype was counted a few times. This chain's CDR3 is CASSQGQVLSYEQYF. DNA of the CDR3: TGTGCCAGCAGCCAAGGACAGGTCCTCTCCTACGAGCAGTACTTC. V usage is TRBV7-9 and J usage is TRBJ2-7; 7 bases are shared with TRBD1. The V gene's germline CDR1 is SEHNR and CDR2 FQNEAQ (reference sequence). The CDR3 totals 15 residues. V shed 5 bases, J shed 0 bases, and the junction held 7 bases outside the gene matches. The full variable domain, rest sourced from reference TRBV7-9 and TRBJ2-7, is DTGVSQNPRHKITKRGQNVTFRCDPISEHNRLYWYRQTLGQGPEFLTYFQNEAQLEKSRLLSDRFSAERPKGSFSTLEIQRTEQGDSAMYLCASSQGQVLSYEQYFGPGTRLTVT.

This chain links TRBV4-1 with TRBJ2-7; D remains ambiguous. V lost 5 bases and J 3 bases, leaving 20 bases between the germline ends. CDR1 MGHRA and CDR2 YSYEKL come from the germline V gene. This CDR3 comprises 16 residues. For the CDR3, the DNA is TGCGCCAGCAGCTACTTTTCGACACCCCTAGGCTACGAGCAGTACTTC. This translates into CASSYFSTPLGYEQYF.

The V call is TRBV27, the J call TRBJ1-3; D gene uncertain. Trimming took off 6 bases at V and 2 bases at J, with 2 bases between the two ends. The CDR3 runs to 11 residues. Germline V gene data show CDR1 as MNHEY and CDR2 as SMNVEV (reference sequence). CDR3 protein: CASRAGNTIYF. DNA for the CDR3: TGTGCCAGCAGGGCTGGAAACACCATATATTTT.

This chain connects TRBV7-2 to TRBJ2-5, with TRBD1 matching 9 bases. Germline CDR1 is SGHTA and CDR2 is FQGNSA. The CDR3 loop spans 14 amino acids. V lost 5 bases to trimming and J lost 4 bases; unmatched junction nucleotides: 5. CDR3 amino acids: CASSPRQGGETQYF. The CDR3 DNA sequence: TGTGCCAGCAGCCCTCGACAGGGGGGAGAGACCCAGTACTTC.

The rearrangement joins TRBV11-3 to TRBJ1-1; D unresolved. Trimming removed 5 bases at V and 1 base at J, with 5 bases between. Germline V gene lookup returns CDR1 SGHNT and CDR2 YENEEA. This CDR3 has 12 amino acids. The CDR3 loop reads CASSLKNTEAFF. In DNA, the CDR3 is TGTGCCAGCAGCCTAAAGAACACTGAAGCTTTCTTT.

This clonotype came up a few times. The J gene is TRBJ2-2, the V gene TRBV5-4; D uncertain. Germline V gives CDR1 SGHNT, CDR2 YYREEE (reference sequence). Trimming took off 4 bases at V and 0 bases at J, with 7 bases between the two ends. CDR3 length: 14 amino acids. CDR3 nucleotide sequence: TGTGCCAGCAGCCCATTATCGAACACCGGGGAGCTGTTTTTT. This codes for CASSPLSNTGELFF.

The chain combines TRBV5-1 with TRBJ1-1; 7 nucleotides line up with TRBD1. There are 13 residues in the CDR3. Germline V gene sequence: CDR1 SGHRS, CDR2 YFSETQ. J lost 3 bases, V lost 1 base, and 0 bases had no gene match. The CDR3 loop reads CASSLTGDTEAFF. CDR3 in DNA: TGCGCCAGCAGCTTGACAGGGGACACTGAAGCTTTCTTT.

This clonotype turned up a few times. The chain couples TRBV6-2 or TRBV6-3 to TRBJ2-2; TRBD2 matches 8 bases. J lost 6 bases, V lost 4 bases, and 7 bases had no gene match. Germline-derived CDR1 and CDR2 are MNHEY and SVGEGT. This CDR3 is built from 15 residues. The CDR3 region has the DNA TGTGCCAGCAGTTCCGGGGGGGTAGGCGCCGGGGAGCTGTTTTTT. Translating gives CASSSGGVGAGELFF.

The V gene is TRBV7-2, the J gene TRBJ2-3, with TRBD2 identical over 9 bases. With V trimmed by 5 bases and J by 7 bases, 13 bases remained unmatched. This CDR3 has 16 residues. The germline V gene encodes CDR1 SGHTA and CDR2 FQGNSA. The CDR3 bases are TGTGCCAGCAGCCCGGTAGCGGGGGCCTCCCATCATACGCAGTATTTT. Translating it yields CASSPVAGASHHTQYF.

This clonotype has only a few counts. V and J are TRBV27 and TRBJ1-6; 8 nucleotides match TRBD1. V was pared by 3 bases and J by 7 bases, with 5 bases of the junction left unmatched. Per germline, CDR1 MNHEY and CDR2 SMNVEV (reference sequence). The CDR3 is made up of 15 amino acids. As DNA, the CDR3 is TGTGCCAGCAGTTTCCGGACAGGGTTGAATTCACCCCTCCACTTT. It translates to CASSFRTGLNSPLHF.

The rearrangement joins TRBV20-1 to TRBJ2-1; 8 nucleotides line up with TRBD2. Germline V gene sequence: CDR1 DFQATT, CDR2 SNEGSKA (reference sequence). The CDR3 covers 16 residues. With V trimmed by 6 bases and J by 8 bases, 18 bases remained unmatched. In nucleotides, the CDR3 is TGCAGTGCCCCCCGGGCGGGGGGCCTCGTGTCCGATGAGCAGTTCTTC. Its translation: CSAPRAGGLVSDEQFF.

This clonotype has more than one count but fewer than ten. CDR3 nucleotide sequence: TGTGCCAGCGGGCGGGGACAATTGAACACCGGGGAGCTGTTTTTT. The encoded protein is CASGRGQLNTGELFF. V gene TRBV7-8 combines with J gene TRBJ2-2; D possibly uses TRBD1 or TRBD2 (6 bases each). CDR3 length: 15 residues. In germline, CDR1 is SGHVS, CDR2 FQNEAQ. V lost 8 bases and J lost 1, with 14 bases in between.

V usage is TRBV7-8 and J usage is TRBJ2-5; 14 nucleotides match TRBD2. With V trimmed by 5 bases and J by 3 bases, 5 bases remained unmatched. The length of the CDR3 is 16 residues. Germline CDR1 SGHVS, CDR2 FQNEAQ. CDR3 amino acids: CASSLGLAGEKETQYF. The CDR3 DNA is TGTGCCAGCAGCCTGGGACTAGCGGGGGAGAAAGAGACCCAGTACTTC.

The chain has TRBV6-1 and TRBJ1-5; 9 bases are a match to TRBD1. J was trimmed by 5 bases and V by 5 bases; bases with no gene match: 4. This CDR3 has 14 amino acids. From germline, CDR1 is MNHNS and CDR2 SASEGT. CDR3 residues: CASSTGTGYQPQHF. The CDR3 region has the DNA TGTGCCAGCAGTACCGGGACAGGGTATCAGCCCCAGCATTTT.